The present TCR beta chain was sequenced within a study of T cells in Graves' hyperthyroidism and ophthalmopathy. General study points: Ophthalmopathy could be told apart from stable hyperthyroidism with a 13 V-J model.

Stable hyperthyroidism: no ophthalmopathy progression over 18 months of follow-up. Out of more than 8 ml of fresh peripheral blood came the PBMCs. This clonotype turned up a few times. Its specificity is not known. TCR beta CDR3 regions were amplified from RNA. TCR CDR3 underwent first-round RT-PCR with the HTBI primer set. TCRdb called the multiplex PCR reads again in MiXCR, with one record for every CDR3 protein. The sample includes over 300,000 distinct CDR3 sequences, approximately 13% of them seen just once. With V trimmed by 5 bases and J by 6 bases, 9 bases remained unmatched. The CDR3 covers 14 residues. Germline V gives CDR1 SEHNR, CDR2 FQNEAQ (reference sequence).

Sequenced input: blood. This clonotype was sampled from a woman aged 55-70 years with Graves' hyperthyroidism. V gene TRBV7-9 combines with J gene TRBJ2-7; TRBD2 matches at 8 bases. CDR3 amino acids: CASSPAGDGSEQYF. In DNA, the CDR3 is TGTGCCAGCAGCCCAGCGGGAGATGGATCCGAGCAGTACTTC.